This T cell receptor beta chain was sequenced during a study of cytomegalovirus exposure and HLA in healthy donors. The study ran its PCR with 60 Vbeta and 13 Jbeta primers. TCRdb's copy holds only in-frame clones and misses some; the assay was immunoSEQ multiplex PCR. Of more than 85,000 clones listed, 55% to 80% are singletons. V lost 0 bases to trimming and J lost 8 bases, with 13 bases between them. The CDR3 runs to 14 residues. Germline V gives CDR1 GTSNPN, CDR2 SVGIG (reference sequence). A remark on this clone: Its antigen is still unknown.

Study-wide results and caveats: Roughly uniform sequencing depth across donors was assumed, possibly incorrectly.

The V and J genes are TRBV30 and TRBJ1-4; D is unclear. Sequencing was carried out using PBMCs. The receptor's source is a human donor in good health. The CDR3 bases are TGTGCCTGGAGTGTCGCGAGGTACCAAGAAAAACTGTTTTTT. Protein sequence: CAWSVARYQEKLFF.